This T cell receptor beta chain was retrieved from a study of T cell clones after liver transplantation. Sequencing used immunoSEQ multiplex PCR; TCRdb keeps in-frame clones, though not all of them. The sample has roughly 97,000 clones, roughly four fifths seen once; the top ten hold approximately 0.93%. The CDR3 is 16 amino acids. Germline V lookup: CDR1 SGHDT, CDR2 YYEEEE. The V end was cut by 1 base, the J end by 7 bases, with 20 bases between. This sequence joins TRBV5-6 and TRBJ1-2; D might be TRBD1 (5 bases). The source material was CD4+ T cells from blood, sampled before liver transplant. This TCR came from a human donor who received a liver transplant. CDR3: CASSLSEGRQTGGYTF. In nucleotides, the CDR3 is TGTGCCAGCAGCTTGTCCGAGGGACGACAAACGGGTGGCTACACCTTC.